This T cell receptor beta chain was recovered during a study of regulatory T cells in long-lasting Graves disease. TCRdb re-analysed the reads in MiXCR, keeping a single row per CDR3 protein. The sample shows some 730 distinct CDR3 sequences, approximately 90% of them seen only once. With RNA extracted from PBMCs as input, the TCR library was made. The CDR3 is made up of 15 amino acids. Deletions cut 0 bases from V and 6 bases from J, with 13 bases between. The J gene is TRBJ2-3, the V gene TRBV12-3 or TRBV12-4; the D gene is possibly TRBD2 (5 bases). This receptor was obtained from a woman between 18 and 30 years old with Graves disease. This specimen was peripheral blood mononuclear cells (PBMCs), taken with antithyroid drug treatment, in newly diagnosed or persistent Graves disease (not recorded which). CDR3 bases: TGTGCCAGCAGTTTAGCGCGGGCGCCCACGGATACGCAGTATTTT. Translated: CASSLARAPTDTQYF.